In this sample, the clone carrying this T cell receptor (beta chain) turned up a few times. The antigen is unknown. CDR1 SGHAT and CDR2 FQNNGV come from the germline V gene. The length of the CDR3 is 14 residues. V was clipped by 2 bases and J by 8 bases, with 12 bases between them. TCRdb reanalysed the reads using MiXCR and keeps one entry per CDR3 protein. The sample includes some 590,000 distinct CDR3 sequences, around two fifths of them seen just once. These data come from a study of T cell repertoires in cytomegalovirus infection. Findings and caveats of the study: Ex vivo, HLA-C-restricted CMV-specific TCR beta clonotypes prevailed over the rest of the response.

V is TRBV11-2 and J is TRBJ1-4, with D unresolved. Here the sequenced sample was cultured PBMCs, taken from culture after CMV antigen stimulation. The TCR originated in a human donor in good health (CMV status not recorded). Some clones in this sample may be carry-over from other donors' samples. This CDR3 is CASSLSPVGEKLFF. The CDR3 coding sequence is TGTGCCAGCAGCTTAAGTCCCGTGGGGGAAAAACTGTTTTTT. Combining the CDR3 with reference TRBV11-2 and TRBJ1-4 gives the whole variable domain EAGVAQSPRYKIIEKRQSVAFWCNPISGHATLYWYQQILGQGPKLLIQFQNNGVVDDSQLPKDRFSAERLKGVDSTLKIQPAKLEDSAVYLCASSLSPVGEKLFFGSGTQLSVL.